Given below is one T cell receptor beta chain in context. TCRdb called the RACE reads again in MiXCR, with one record for every CDR3 protein. This sample has about 93,000 distinct CDR3 sequences, with 6.5% to 10% found just once. The data originate from a study of human T cells and chemical hapten exposure. Trimming took 6 bases from V and 4 from J; bases not matched to a gene: 8. There are 14 residues in the CDR3. Time point noted: pre-sensitization, week 0. The treatment denotes: therapeutic diphenylcyclopropenone sensitization with weekly scalp DPC. The TCR sequence derives from a man in his forties with alopecia areata. Some clones in this sample may be carry-over from other donors' samples. The specimen comprised whole blood, sampled in connection with sensitization to the hapten diphenylcyclopropenone (DPC). The J gene is TRBJ2-7, the V gene TRBV12-3 or TRBV12-4; 8 bases agree with TRBD2. CDR3 in DNA: TGTGCCAGCAGGCCAGGAGCGGGAGTATACGAGCAGTACTTC. Amino acid sequence: CASRPGAGVYEQYF.